A single sample is the source of the 30 T cell receptor beta chains below, sequenced in a study of blood T cell repertoires in COVID-19. Assay used: immunoSEQ multiplex PCR; TCRdb lists only in-frame clones, some missing. The profile shows roughly 450,000 clones, about nine tenths of them singletons. The sequenced material came from PBMCs or T cells enriched from blood (not recorded which). These receptor sequences come from a man between 18 and 35 years old who had recovered from COVID-19.

This clone was counted between two and nine times. V gene TRBV18 combines with J gene TRBJ1-1; D remains ambiguous. Trimming left V 3 bases short and J 0 bases short, with 11 bases between. The CDR3 is 15 amino acids. Germline V gives CDR1 KGHSH, CDR2 LQKENI. The CDR3 DNA is TGTGCCAGCTCACCCGGACTGGAAATGAACACTGAAGCTTTCTTT. The encoded protein is CASSPGLEMNTEAFF.

V gene TRBV3-1 (or the pseudogene TRBV3-2) combines with J gene TRBJ1-2; tentative D call: TRBD1 (6 bases). V lost 4 bases to trimming and J lost 8 bases, with 17 bases between them. In germline, CDR1 is LGHDT, CDR2 YNNKEL (reference sequence). This CDR3 is 14 amino acids long. Here the CDR3 DNA reads TGTGCCAGCAGCCCCTCTACCGACAGGTTGGGCTACACCTTC. This codes for CASSPSTDRLGYTF.

The chain links TRBV7-3 to TRBJ2-2, with 7 nucleotides matching TRBD2. The V gene's germline CDR1 is SGHTA and CDR2 FQGTGA. Trimming took 6 bases from V and 9 from J; bases not matched to a gene: 13. The CDR3 length is 15 residues. CDR3 nucleotides: TGTGCCAGCAGTGCCTCGACTAGCCCGACCAGGGAGCTGTTTTTT. Translating it yields CASSASTSPTRELFF.

This clone was counted only a few times. J is TRBJ2-7 and V is TRBV7-9; TRBD2 matches 8 bases. The CDR3 totals 16 residues. V dropped 5 bases and J dropped 0; count of bases not matched to a gene: 9. CDR1 is SEHNR and CDR2 is FQNEAQ in the germline V gene (reference sequence). The CDR3 protein is CASSPWGSGSSYEQYF. CDR3 nucleotides: TGTGCCAGCAGCCCCTGGGGGAGCGGGAGCTCCTACGAGCAGTACTTC.

V is TRBV9 and J is TRBJ2-1; D possibly corresponds to TRBD1 (5 bases). V shed 3 bases and J shed 4 bases, with 11 bases lying between them. This CDR3 comprises 14 residues. From germline, CDR1 is SGDLS and CDR2 YYNGEE. CDR3 region: CASSGTSPYNEQFF. In DNA form, the CDR3 reads TGTGCCAGCAGCGGGACATCACCTTACAATGAGCAGTTCTTC.

V is TRBV7-9 and J is TRBJ1-2; the D gene is possibly TRBD1 (5 bases). Trimming took off 9 bases at V and 5 bases at J, with 16 bases between the two ends. Germline assignment: CDR1 SEHNR and CDR2 FQNEAQ (reference sequence). The CDR3 extends over 13 amino acids. The CDR3: CASSSPGGYGYTF. The CDR3 DNA sequence: TGTGCCAGTTCCAGTCCCGGGGGGTATGGCTACACCTTC.

The chain joins TRBV6-1 to TRBJ1-1, with no clear D. CDR1 and CDR2 from the germline V gene are MNHNS and SASEGT. Trimming shortened V by 6 bases and J by 0 bases, and 11 bases separated the two germline ends. There are 14 residues in the CDR3. The CDR3 DNA sequence: TGTGCCAGCAGCTTACAGCCCTTGAACACTGAAGCTTTCTTT. Encoded protein: CASSLQPLNTEAFF.

The gene calls are TRBV28 and TRBJ2-7; TRBD2 is a possible D gene (5 bases). Trimming pared 6 bases from V and 3 bases from J, leaving 12 bases between. The CDR3 is 13 residues long. CDR1 is MDHEN and CDR2 is SYDVKM in the germline V gene. Here the CDR3 DNA reads TGTGCCAGCAGCCGGAGACTAATCTACGAGCAGTACTTC. Amino acids: CASSRRLIYEQYF.

This chain joins TRBV28 and TRBJ2-5; 8 positions agree with TRBD2. Losses at the gene ends were 5 bases for V and 2 bases for J; bases not matched to a gene: 13. This CDR3 has 17 amino acids. CDR1 and CDR2 from the germline V gene are MDHEN and SYDVKM. DNA for the CDR3: TGTGCCAGCAGTCAGACGCGGGGGGCCCACGGACAAGAGACCCAGTACTTC. It translates to CASSQTRGAHGQETQYF.

The chain is built from TRBV18 and TRBJ1-4, with a tentative D call TRBD1 (5 bases). The CDR3 is 13 residues long. Germline V CDR1 and CDR2: KGHSH, LQKENI. V lost 2 bases and J 5 bases, leaving 6 bases between the germline ends. CDR3 bases: TGTGCCAGCTCACCATCAGGGAATGAAAAACTGTTTTTT. Translation: CASSPSGNEKLFF.

The genes are TRBV10-3 and TRBJ1-1, with 8 bases matching TRBD1. V shed 6 bases, J shed 4 bases, and the junction held 7 bases outside the gene matches. The CDR3 consists of 14 residues. CDR1 and CDR2 (germline): ENHRY, SYGVKD. Written as DNA, the CDR3 is TGTGCCATCAGAACAGCAACAGGGGGCACTGAAGCTTTCTTT. Encoded protein: CAIRTATGGTEAFF.

V is TRBV28 and J is TRBJ2-7; 8 bases are shared with TRBD1. CDR1 MDHEN and CDR2 SYDVKM come from the germline V gene. The trim removed 5 bases at V and 6 bases at J, leaving 6 bases unmatched. CDR3 length equals 13 residues. For the CDR3, the DNA is TGTGCCAGCAGTCCGCCCGACAGGGGCGAGCAGTACTTC. Residues: CASSPPDRGEQYF.

The chain carries TRBV18 and TRBJ1-2; D remains unclear. This CDR3 region has 14 residues. Trimming removed 5 bases from V and 2 bases from J, with 12 bases in between. CDR1 is KGHSH and CDR2 is LQKENI in the germline V gene. In DNA, the CDR3 is TGTGCCAGCTCATTCGAGAAGTTGAACTATGGCTACACCTTC. Its protein product is CASSFEKLNYGYTF.

The genes are TRBV11-2 and TRBJ1-1; no clear D. The CDR3 length is 15 residues. The V and J ends lost 0 bases and 6 bases respectively, with 14 bases between them. Germline V gene lookup returns CDR1 SGHAT and CDR2 FQNNGV. CDR3 sequence: CASSLDTILKSEAFF. The CDR3 nucleotides are TGTGCCAGCAGCTTAGATACAATTCTGAAATCTGAAGCTTTCTTT.

The chain recombines TRBV11-2 with TRBJ2-1; possibly TRBD1 for D (6 bases). The CDR3 has 15 residues. Germline V gives CDR1 SGHAT, CDR2 FQNNGV. Trimming left V 5 bases short and J 8 bases short, with 19 bases between. The CDR3: CASSPPERPGDEQFF. Here the CDR3 DNA reads TGTGCCAGCAGCCCCCCCGAGCGGCCAGGGGATGAGCAGTTCTTC.

This clone was detected many times. V and J are TRBV5-1 and TRBJ1-6, with 8 bases aligning to TRBD1. J was trimmed by 7 bases and V by 0 bases; bases with no gene match: 3. The CDR3 sequence is 15 residues long. Looked up from germline, CDR1 is SGHRS and CDR2 is YFSETQ. CDR3 bases: TGCGCCAGCAGCTTGGACAGGGGGGAAAATTCACCCCTCCACTTT. This codes for CASSLDRGENSPLHF.

The rearrangement joins TRBV5-1 to TRBJ1-6, with 10 bases lining up with TRBD1. Trimming at V came to 7 bases and at J to 9 bases, leaving 7 bases not matched to a gene. This CDR3 region has 14 residues. The V gene's germline CDR1 is SGHRS and CDR2 YFSETQ. The CDR3 reads CASRGQGDLSPLHF. In DNA, the CDR3 is TGCGCCAGCCGCGGACAGGGGGATCTTTCACCCCTCCACTTT.

The chain carries TRBV5-4 and TRBJ2-4; tentatively, D is TRBD1 (5 bases). The CDR3 consists of 14 residues. Germline loops: CDR1 SGHNT, CDR2 YYREEE (reference sequence). V was trimmed by 2 bases and J by 0 bases, leaving 6 bases between them. CDR3 nucleotide sequence: TGTGCCAGCAGCTTAGGGGTAGCCAAAAACATTCAGTACTTC. Translating gives CASSLGVAKNIQYF.

The rearrangement uses TRBV7-9 and TRBJ1-2, with 8 bases aligning to TRBD1. The J segment lost 2 bases and the V segment lost 10 bases, leaving 12 bases of the junction unmatched. Germline V gene lookup returns CDR1 SEHNR and CDR2 FQNEAQ (reference sequence). The CDR3 spans 15 residues. In DNA, the CDR3 is TGTGCCACCGACGTAGGGCAGGGGGCCAACTATGGCTACACCTTC. This sequence encodes CATDVGQGANYGYTF.

In its sample, this clone was seen once. This chain joins TRBV30 and TRBJ2-7, with 7 bases identical to TRBD1. Germline trimming cut 3 bases from V and 2 bases from J; bases unmatched to any gene: 4. The CDR3 runs 13 residues. Germline V gene sequence: CDR1 GTSNPN, CDR2 SVGIG (reference sequence). CDR3 coding DNA: TGTGCCTGGAGGCCCGGGACAGCCTACGAGCAGTACTTC. Translating it yields CAWRPGTAYEQYF.

This rearrangement joins TRBV14 to TRBJ1-6, with 7 bases identical to TRBD1. Germline CDR1 and CDR2: SGHDN and FVKESK. This CDR3 is 13 amino acids long. J lost 9 bases, V lost 4 bases, and 3 bases had no gene match. The CDR3 is CASSPRTGSPLHF. The CDR3 DNA is TGTGCCAGCAGCCCTCGGACAGGTTCACCCCTCCACTTT.

The chain recombines TRBV19 with TRBJ1-1, with 7 bases that match TRBD1. Trimming at V came to 7 bases and at J to 0 bases, leaving 8 bases not matched to a gene. The CDR3 loop spans 15 amino acids. CDR1 LNHDA and CDR2 SQIVND come from the germline V gene (reference sequence). CDR3 residues: CASTDEGGVNTEAFF. The CDR3 nucleotides are TGTGCCAGTACCGACGAAGGGGGCGTGAACACTGAAGCTTTCTTT.

This chain uses TRBV19 with TRBJ2-1; 7 bases align to TRBD2. CDR1 and CDR2 (germline): LNHDA, SQIVND (reference sequence). With 6 bases clipped from V and 4 bases from J, the junction kept 6 bases outside the gene matches. CDR3 length: 14 residues. CDR3 amino acids: CASRAGLPYNEQFF. The CDR3 DNA sequence: TGTGCCAGTAGAGCGGGACTACCATACAATGAGCAGTTCTTC.

V is TRBV7-4 and J is TRBJ2-7; tentatively, D is TRBD2 (6 bases). CDR3 length equals 17 residues. Trimming removed 4 bases at V and 7 bases at J, with 26 bases between. Germline values: CDR1 SGHVT, CDR2 SQSDAQ. This CDR3 reads CASSSRRGREVSREQYF. The CDR3 nucleotides read TGTGCCAGCAGCTCCCGAAGGGGCAGGGAGGTCTCGAGGGAGCAGTACTTC.

This clone has a single count. This chain links TRBV24-1 with TRBJ2-5, with 11 positions matching TRBD2. Germline V gene lookup returns CDR1 KGHDR and CDR2 SFDVKD. CDR3 length: 13 amino acids. After removal of 9 bases from V and 5 bases from J, the junction contained 4 bases not matched to a gene. CDR3 bases: TGTGCCACCTCACTAGCGGGAGATGAGACCCAGTACTTC. This translates into CATSLAGDETQYF.

The chain is built from TRBV12-3 or TRBV12-4 and TRBJ2-7; D remains ambiguous. The CDR3 length is 13 residues. The V gene lost 4 bases and the J gene lost 3 bases, with 10 bases spanning the gap. CDR3 amino acids: CASSYQHSYEQYF. The CDR3, as DNA: TGTGCCAGCAGTTACCAACACAGCTACGAGCAGTACTTC.

The V and J genes are TRBV4-1 and TRBJ2-7; D call uncertain. V lost 4 bases and J lost 3, with 16 bases in between. CDR1 is MGHRA, CDR2 YSYEKL, per germline. This CDR3 is built from 15 residues. The DNA of the CDR3 is TGCGCCAGCAGCCCGAACAGCCAGACGCACTACGAGCAGTACTTC. Protein sequence: CASSPNSQTHYEQYF.

The genes are TRBV28 and TRBJ2-1; a possible D gene is TRBD1 (5 bases). Germline lookup yields CDR1 MDHEN and CDR2 SYDVKM. The CDR3 extends over 12 amino acids. Trimming removed 2 bases at V and 6 bases at J, with 5 bases between. The CDR3 coding sequence is TGTGCCAGCAGTTTAAGGGGCAATGAGCAGTTCTTC. As protein: CASSLRGNEQFF.

The rearrangement links TRBV11-2 to TRBJ1-1, with D perhaps matching TRBD1 (5 bases). V lost 0 bases to trimming and J lost 7 bases, with 12 bases between them. Germline CDR1 reads SGHAT; CDR2 reads FQNNGV. The CDR3 is 14 residues long. CDR3 DNA: TGTGCCAGCAGCTTAGAGGGGCGCACACGTGAAGCTTTCTTT. This sequence encodes CASSLEGRTREAFF.

This chain joins TRBV7-6 and TRBJ1-2, with 8 bases aligning to TRBD1. V trimming: 5 bases; J trimming: 8 bases; junction bases outside the gene matches: 13. CDR1 SGHVS and CDR2 FNYEAQ come from the germline V gene. The CDR3 contains 15 residues. CDR3 nucleotide sequence: TGTGCCAGCAGCCCCCGACAGGGGAGGTTAGACGGCTACACCTTC. It yields the protein CASSPRQGRLDGYTF.